This T cell receptor (beta chain) was recovered during a study of blood T cell repertoires in COVID-19. For the study at large: The cDNA or gDNA used as material had been derived from T cells, B-cell-depleted T cells, or PBMCs.

In the original analysis: Amplification from reference gene primers served as the basis for estimated nucleated cell counts. Assay: immunoSEQ multiplex PCR; the TCRdb copy retains only in-frame clones and omits some. The V and J calls and clone size are taken from that table; D and trimming were inferred from the DNA. The table shows 250,000 to 350,000 clones, with about 88% occurring only once. The source material was peripheral blood. This sequence originates from a woman in her sixties with acute or convalescent COVID-19.

For the CDR3, the DNA is TGCGCCAGCAACAGGGGAGGTATAGATACGCAGTATTTT. It translates to CASNRGGIDTQYF. The chain couples TRBV5-1 to TRBJ2-3, with D perhaps TRBD1 (7 bases). The CDR3 has 13 residues. V lost 6 bases, J lost 5 bases, and 13 bases lay in between. The germline gives CDR1 SGHRS, CDR2 YFSETQ.